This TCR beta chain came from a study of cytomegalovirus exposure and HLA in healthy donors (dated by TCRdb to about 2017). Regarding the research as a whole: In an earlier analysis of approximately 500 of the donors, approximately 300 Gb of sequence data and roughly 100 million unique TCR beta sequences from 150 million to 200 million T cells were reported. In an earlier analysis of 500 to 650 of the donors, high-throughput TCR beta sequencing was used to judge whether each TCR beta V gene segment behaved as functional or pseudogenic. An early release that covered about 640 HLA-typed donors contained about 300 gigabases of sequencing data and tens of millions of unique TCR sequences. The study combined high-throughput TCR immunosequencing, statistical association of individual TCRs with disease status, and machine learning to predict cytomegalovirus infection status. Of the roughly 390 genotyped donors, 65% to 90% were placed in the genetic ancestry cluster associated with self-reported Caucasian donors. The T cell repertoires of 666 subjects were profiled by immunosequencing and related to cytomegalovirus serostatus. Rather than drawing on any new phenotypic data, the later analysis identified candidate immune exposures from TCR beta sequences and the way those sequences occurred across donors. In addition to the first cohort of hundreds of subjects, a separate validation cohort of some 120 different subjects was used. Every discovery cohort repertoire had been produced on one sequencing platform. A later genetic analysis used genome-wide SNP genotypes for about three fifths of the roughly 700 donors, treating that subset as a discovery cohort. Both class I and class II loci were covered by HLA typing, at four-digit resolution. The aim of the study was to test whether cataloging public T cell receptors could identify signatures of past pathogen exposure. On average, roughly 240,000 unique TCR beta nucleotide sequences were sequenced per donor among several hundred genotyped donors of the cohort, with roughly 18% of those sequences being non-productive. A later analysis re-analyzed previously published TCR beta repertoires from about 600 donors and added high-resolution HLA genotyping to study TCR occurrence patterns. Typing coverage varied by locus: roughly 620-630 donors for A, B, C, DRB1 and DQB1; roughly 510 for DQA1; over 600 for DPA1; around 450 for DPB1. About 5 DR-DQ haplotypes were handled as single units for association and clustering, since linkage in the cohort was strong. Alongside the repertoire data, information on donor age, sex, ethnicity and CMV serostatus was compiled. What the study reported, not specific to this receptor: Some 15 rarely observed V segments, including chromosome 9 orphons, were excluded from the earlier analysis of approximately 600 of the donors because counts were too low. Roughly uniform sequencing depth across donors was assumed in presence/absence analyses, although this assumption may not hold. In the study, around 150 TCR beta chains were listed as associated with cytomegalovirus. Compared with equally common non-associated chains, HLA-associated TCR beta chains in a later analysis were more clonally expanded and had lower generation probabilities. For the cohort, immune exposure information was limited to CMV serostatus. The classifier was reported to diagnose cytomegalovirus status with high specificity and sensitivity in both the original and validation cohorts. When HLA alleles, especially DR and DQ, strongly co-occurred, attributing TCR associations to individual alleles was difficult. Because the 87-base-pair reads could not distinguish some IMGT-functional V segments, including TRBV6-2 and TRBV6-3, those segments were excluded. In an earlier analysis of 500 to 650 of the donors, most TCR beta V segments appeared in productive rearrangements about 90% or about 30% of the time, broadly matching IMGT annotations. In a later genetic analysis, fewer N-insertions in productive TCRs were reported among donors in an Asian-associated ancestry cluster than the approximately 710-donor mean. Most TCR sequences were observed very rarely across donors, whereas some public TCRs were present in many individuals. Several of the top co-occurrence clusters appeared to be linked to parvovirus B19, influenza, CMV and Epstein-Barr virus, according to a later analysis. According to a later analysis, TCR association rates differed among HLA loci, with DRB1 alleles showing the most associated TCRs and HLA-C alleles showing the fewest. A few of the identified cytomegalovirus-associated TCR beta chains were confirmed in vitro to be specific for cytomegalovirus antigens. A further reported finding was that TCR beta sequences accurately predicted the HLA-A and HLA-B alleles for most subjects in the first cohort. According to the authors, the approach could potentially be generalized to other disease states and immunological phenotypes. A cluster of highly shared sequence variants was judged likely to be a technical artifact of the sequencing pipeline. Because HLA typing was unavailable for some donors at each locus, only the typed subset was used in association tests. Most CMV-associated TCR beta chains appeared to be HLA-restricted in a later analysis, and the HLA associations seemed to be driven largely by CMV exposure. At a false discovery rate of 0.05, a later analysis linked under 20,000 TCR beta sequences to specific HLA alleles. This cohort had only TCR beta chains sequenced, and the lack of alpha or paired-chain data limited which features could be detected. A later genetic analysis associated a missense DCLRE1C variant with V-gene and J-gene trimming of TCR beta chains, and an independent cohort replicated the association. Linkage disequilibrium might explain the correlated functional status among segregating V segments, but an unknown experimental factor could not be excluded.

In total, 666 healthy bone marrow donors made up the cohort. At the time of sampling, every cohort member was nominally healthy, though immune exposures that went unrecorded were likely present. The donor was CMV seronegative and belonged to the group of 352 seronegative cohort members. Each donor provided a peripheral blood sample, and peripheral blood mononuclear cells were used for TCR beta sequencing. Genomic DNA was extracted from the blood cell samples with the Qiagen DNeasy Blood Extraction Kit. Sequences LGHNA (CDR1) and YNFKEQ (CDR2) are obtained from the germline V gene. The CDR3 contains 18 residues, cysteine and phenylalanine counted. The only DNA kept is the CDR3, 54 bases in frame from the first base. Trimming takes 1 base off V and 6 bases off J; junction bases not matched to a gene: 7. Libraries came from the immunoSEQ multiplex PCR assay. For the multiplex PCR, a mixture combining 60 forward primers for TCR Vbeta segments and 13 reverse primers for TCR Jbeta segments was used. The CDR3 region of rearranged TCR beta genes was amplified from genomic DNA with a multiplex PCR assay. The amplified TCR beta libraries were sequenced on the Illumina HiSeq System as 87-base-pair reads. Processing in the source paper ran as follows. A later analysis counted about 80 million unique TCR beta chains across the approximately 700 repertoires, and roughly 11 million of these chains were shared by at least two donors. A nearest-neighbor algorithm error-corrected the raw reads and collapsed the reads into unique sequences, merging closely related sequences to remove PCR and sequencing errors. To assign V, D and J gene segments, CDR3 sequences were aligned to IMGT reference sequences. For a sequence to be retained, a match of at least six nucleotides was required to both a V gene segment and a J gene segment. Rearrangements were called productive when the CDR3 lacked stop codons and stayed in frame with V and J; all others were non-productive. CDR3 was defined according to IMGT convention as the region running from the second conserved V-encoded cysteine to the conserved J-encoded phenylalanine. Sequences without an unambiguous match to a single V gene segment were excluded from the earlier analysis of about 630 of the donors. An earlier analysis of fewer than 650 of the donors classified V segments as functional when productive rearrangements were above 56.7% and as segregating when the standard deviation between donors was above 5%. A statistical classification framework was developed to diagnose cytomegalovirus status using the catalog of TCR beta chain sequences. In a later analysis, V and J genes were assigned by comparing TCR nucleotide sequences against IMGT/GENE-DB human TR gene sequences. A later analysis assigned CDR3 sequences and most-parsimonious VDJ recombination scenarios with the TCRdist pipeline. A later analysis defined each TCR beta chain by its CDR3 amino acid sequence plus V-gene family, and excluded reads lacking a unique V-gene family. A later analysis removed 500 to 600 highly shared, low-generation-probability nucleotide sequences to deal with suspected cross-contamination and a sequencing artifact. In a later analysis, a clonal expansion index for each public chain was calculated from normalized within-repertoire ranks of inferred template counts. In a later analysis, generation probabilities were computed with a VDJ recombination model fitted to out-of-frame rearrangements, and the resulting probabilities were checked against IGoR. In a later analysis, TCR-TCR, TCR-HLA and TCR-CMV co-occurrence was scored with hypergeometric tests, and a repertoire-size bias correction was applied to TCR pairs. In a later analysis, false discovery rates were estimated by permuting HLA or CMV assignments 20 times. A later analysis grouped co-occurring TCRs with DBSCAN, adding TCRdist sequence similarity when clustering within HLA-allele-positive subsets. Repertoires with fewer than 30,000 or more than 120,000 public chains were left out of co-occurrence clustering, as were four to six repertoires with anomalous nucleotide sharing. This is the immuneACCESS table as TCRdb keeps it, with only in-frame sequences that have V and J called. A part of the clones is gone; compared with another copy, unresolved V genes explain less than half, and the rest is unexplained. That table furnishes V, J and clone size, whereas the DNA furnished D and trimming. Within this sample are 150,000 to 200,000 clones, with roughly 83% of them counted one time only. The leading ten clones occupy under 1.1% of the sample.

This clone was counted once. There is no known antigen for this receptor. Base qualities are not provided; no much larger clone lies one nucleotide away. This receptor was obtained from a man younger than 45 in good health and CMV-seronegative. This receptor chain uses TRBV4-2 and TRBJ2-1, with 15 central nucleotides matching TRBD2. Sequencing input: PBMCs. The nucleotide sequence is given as TGTGCCAGCAGCCAAGTAGGACTAGCGGGAGGGGAGGGCAATGAGCAGTTCTTC. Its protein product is CASSQVGLAGGEGNEQFF.